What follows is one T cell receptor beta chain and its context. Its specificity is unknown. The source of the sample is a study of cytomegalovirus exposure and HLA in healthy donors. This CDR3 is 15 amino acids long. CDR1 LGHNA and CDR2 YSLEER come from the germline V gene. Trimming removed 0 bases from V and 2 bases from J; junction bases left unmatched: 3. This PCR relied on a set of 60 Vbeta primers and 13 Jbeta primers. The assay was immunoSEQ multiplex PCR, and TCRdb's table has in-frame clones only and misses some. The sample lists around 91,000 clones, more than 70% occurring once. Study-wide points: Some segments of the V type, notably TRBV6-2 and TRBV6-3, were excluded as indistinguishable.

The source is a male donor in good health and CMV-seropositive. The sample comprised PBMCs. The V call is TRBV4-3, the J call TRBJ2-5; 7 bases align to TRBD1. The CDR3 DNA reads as TGCGCCAGCAGCCAAGATAGACAGGGACAAGAGACCCAGTACTTC. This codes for CASSQDRQGQETQYF.